This T cell receptor (beta chain) is drawn from a study of identical twins (dated by TCRdb to about 2016). For the study in its entirety: To test whether fetal clonotypes persist, the study used deep sequencing on TCR alpha and beta repertoires from monozygotic twins, unrelated adults of various ages, and cord blood. To rule out contamination, replicate twin experiments were performed at different times with different library preparation protocols. General conclusions and limits of the study: Compared with coincidental sharing between unrelated individuals, out-of-frame TCR alpha sequences shared between twins had an excess of sequences with low generation probability. Excess twin sharing in beta out-of-frame sequences was weaker because fewer shared sequences lowered the signal-to-noise ratio. In monozygotic twins, out-of-frame TCR alpha sharing was systematically underestimated by recombination models, although the models agreed with sharing between unrelated individuals. Fewer insertions were carried by abundant cord blood beta clonotypes; a weaker similar trend was observed in young adult naive repertoires, while no such trend was observed in memory repertoires. Zero-insertion analyses could be partly confounded by invariant T cells such as MAIT and iNKT, although diverse VJ usage argued against such confounding for most clonotypes. Because the same donors could not be followed over many years, the conclusions relied on cross-sectional statistical analysis.

The library came from 5' RACE. Sequenced on an Illumina HiSeq 2000. Template switching added a universal primer binding site, and the final cDNA carried a unique molecular identifier that allowed TCR cDNA molecules to be counted accurately. Specific primers in the conserved constant-segment region were used to synthesize first-strand cDNA for the TCR alpha and beta chains. Each cDNA library was double barcoded, with a SMART-Mk sample barcode plus Illumina barcodes, to control for contamination. TruSeq adapter sequences and Illumina sample barcodes were added in two successive PCR steps. Sequencing of the TCR alpha and beta cDNA libraries was done on the Illumina HiSeq platform using custom primers. The paper's data handling went like this. Raw reads were processed with MiGEC to extract unique molecular identifiers, and MiXCR was used to determine CDR3 positions. Recombination models were inferred per individual with the repgenHMM and IGoR tools using an EM algorithm. Shared clonotypes were analyzed with the tcR package in R, and sharing was normalized by the product of cloneset sizes. Out-of-frame nonproductive sequences were analyzed to study raw recombination free of thymic and clonal selection effects. TCRdb itself trimmed the public reads at Q25 with fastp, ran MiXCR and retained productive beta chains. Records with the same CDR3 protein are collapsed into one entry carrying the most frequent genes and DNA. Here the V and J calls rest on TCRdb's processing, not on the authors' analysis. Present in this sample are 1.5 million to 2 million distinct CDR3 sequences, about 32% of which were seen just once. Approximately 0.25% of the sample belongs to the ten largest clones.

Every donor in the study was a healthy Caucasian. From the cysteine up to the phenylalanine, the CDR3 has a length of 16 residues. Only the CDR3 part of the read is kept: 48 bases, read in frame from the first base. V and J are trimmed by 1 base and 5 bases, and the gene matches miss 5 bases of the junction. Sequences LGHNA (CDR1) and YNFKEQ (CDR2) are obtained from the germline V gene. Comment on this clonotype: The clone's antigen remains unknown. No base quality values were provided; no much bigger clone lies one nucleotide off.

The TCR comes from a newborn girl in good health. The sequenced sample consisted of cord blood. The V and J genes are TRBV4-2 and TRBJ2-2, and 9 junctional nucleotides match TRBD2. The DNA sequence is TGTGCCAGCAGCCAAGTAGCGGGAGTGGGAACCGGGGAGCTGTTTTTT. Its protein product is CASSQVAGVGTGELFF.